The entry that follows covers one T cell receptor (beta chain) sequence. The CDR3 has 17 residues. Germline CDR1 and CDR2: MNHEY and SMNVEV (reference sequence). The V gene end was trimmed by 2 bases and the J gene end by 5 bases; junction bases not matched to a gene: 11. The data originate from a study of response to subunit inactivated influenza vaccine. TCRdb re-derived calls from the RT-PCR reads in MiXCR, one entry per CDR3 protein. The data show 150,000 to 200,000 distinct CDR3 sequences, approximately 12% seen once. The same specimen was also included in a second study, on T cells expressing NK-cell markers. Per that paper: What made the TCR beta cDNA was 5'RACE template switching with UMIs. It was from sorted CD3+CD56+NKG2C+, CD3+CD56+NKG2C- and CD3+CD56-NKG2C+ T cells that TCR beta repertoires came. Questions lingered over whether expanded NKG2C+ T cell clones were HCMV-specific.

The V gene is TRBV27, the J gene TRBJ1-1, with 10 bases identical to TRBD1. The sequenced sample was CD8+ T cells sorted from PBMCs, obtained 11 to 12 days after vaccination. The sequence was obtained from a man aged 45-60 years who received an inactivated influenza vaccine. As DNA, the CDR3 is TGTGCCAGCAGTTTAACGGGACAGGGGATAGACGAGACTGAAGCTTTCTTT. This codes for CASSLTGQGIDETEAFF.